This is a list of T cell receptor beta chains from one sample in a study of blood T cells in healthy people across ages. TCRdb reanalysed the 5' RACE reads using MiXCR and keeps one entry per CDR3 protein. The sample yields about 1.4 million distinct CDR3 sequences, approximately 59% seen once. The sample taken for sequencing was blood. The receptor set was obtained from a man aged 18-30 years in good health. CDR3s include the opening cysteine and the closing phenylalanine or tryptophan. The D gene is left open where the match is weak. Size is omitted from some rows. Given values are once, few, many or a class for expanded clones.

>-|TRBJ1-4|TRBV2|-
CASTGEQEKLFF
TGTGCCAGCACCGGGGAACAGGAAAAACTGTTTTTT
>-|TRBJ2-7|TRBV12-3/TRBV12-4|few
CANQGIACSYEQYF
TGTGCCAACCAGGGGATAGCCTGCTCCTACGAGCAGTACTTC
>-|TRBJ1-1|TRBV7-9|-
CASSSTGGTTEAFF
TGTGCCAGCAGCTCCACTGGAGGGACAACTGAAGCTTTCTTT
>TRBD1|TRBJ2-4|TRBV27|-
CASRGQGRNIQYF
TGTGCCAGCAGAGGACAGGGGAGAAACATTCAGTACTTC
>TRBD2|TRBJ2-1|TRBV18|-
CASSPTSGRPDEQFF
TGTGCCAGCTCCCCGACTAGCGGGAGACCGGATGAGCAGTTCTTC
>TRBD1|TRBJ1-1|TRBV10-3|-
CAISEPSRTGVGEAFF
TGTGCCATCAGTGAGCCTAGTCGGACAGGGGTGGGTGAAGCTTTCTTT
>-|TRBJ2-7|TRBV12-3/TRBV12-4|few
CASSCGITYEQYF
TGTGCCAGCAGTTGTGGGATTACCTACGAGCAGTACTTC
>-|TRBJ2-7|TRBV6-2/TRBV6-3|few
CASSYFASYEQYF
TGTGCCAGCAGTTACTTCGCATCGTACGAGCAGTACTTC
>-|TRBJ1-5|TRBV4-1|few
CASSEGRGNQPQHF
TGCGCCAGTTCTGAGGGCAGGGGCAATCAGCCCCAGCATTTT
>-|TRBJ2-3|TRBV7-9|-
CASREVIEGTDTQYF
TGTGCCAGCAGGGAGGTAATCGAAGGTACTGATACGCAGTATTTT
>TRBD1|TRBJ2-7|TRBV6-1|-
CASSEGTAPSYEQYF
TGTGCCAGCAGTGAGGGGACAGCACCTTCCTACGAGCAGTACTTC
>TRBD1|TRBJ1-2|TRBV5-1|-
CASSTGQGTDYGYTF
TGCGCCAGCAGCACCGGACAGGGAACTGACTATGGCTACACCTTC
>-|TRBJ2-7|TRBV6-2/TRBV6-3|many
CASSPLSYEQYF
TGTGCCAGCAGTCCCCTCTCCTACGAGCAGTACTTC
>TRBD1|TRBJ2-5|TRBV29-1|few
CSDQTGGTQYF
TGCAGCGATCAAACAGGGGGGACGCAGTACTTC
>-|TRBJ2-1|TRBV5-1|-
CASSKYEGGDEQFF
TGCGCCAGCAGCAAATATGAAGGGGGAGATGAGCAGTTCTTC
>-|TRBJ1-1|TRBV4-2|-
CASSQGVQGHTEAFF
TGTGCCAGCAGCCAGGGAGTACAGGGTCACACTGAAGCTTTCTTT
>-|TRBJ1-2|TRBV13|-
CASSLAGVLYGYTF
TGTGCCAGCAGCTTGGCAGGGGTTCTGTATGGCTACACCTTC
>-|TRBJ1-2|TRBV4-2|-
CASSQDLSGTHYGYTF
TGTGCCAGCAGCCAAGATCTCTCGGGAACTCACTATGGCTACACCTTC
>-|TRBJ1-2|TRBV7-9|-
CASSFTGGRFYGYTF
TGTGCCAGCAGCTTTACCGGGGGACGGTTCTATGGCTACACCTTC
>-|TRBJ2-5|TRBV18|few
CASSPIQGGRYGETQYF
TGTGCCAGCTCACCAATACAAGGGGGAAGGTACGGAGAGACCCAGTACTTC
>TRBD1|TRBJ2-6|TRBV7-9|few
CASSRPDRSYSGANVLTF
TGTGCCAGCAGCAGACCGGACAGGTCTTACTCTGGGGCCAACGTCCTGACTTTC
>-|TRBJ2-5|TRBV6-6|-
CASSYPGGSETQYF
TGTGCCAGCAGTTACCCTGGGGGCTCGGAGACCCAGTACTTC
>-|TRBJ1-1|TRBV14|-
CANSQGTYAFF
TGTGCCAACAGCCAAGGGACATATGCTTTCTTT
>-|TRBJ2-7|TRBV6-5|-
CASSYNGASYEQYF
TGTGCCAGCAGTTACAACGGGGCTTCCTACGAGCAGTACTTC
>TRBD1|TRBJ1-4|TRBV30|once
CAWEGRQGNEKLFF
TGTGCCTGGGAGGGACGACAGGGGAATGAAAAACTGTTTTTT
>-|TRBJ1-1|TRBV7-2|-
CASSLAGYRSRSAEAFF
TGTGCCAGCAGCTTAGCAGGGTACAGGAGTCGATCTGCTGAAGCTTTCTTT
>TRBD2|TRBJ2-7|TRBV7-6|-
CASSPATSGNGQYF
TGTGCCAGCAGCCCCGCGACTAGCGGGAACGGGCAGTACTTC
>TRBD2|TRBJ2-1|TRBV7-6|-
CASSSHLAGRNEQFF
TGTGCCAGCAGCTCTCACCTAGCGGGAAGAAATGAGCAGTTCTTC
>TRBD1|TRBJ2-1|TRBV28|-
CASKTGYYNEQFF
TGTGCCAGCAAGACAGGGTATTACAATGAGCAGTTCTTC
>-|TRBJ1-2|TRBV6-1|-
CANSPRAHSNYGYTF
TGTGCCAACTCACCCAGGGCTCATTCTAACTATGGCTACACCTTC
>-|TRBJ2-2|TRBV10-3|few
CAISLLGGDTGELFF
TGTGCCATCAGCCTACTAGGGGGAGACACCGGGGAGCTGTTTTTT
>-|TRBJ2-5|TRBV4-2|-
CASSHNRGGETQYF
TGTGCCAGCAGCCATAACAGGGGAGGAGAGACCCAGTACTTC
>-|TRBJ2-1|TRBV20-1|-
CSAREGRLSYNEQFF
TGCAGTGCTAGAGAAGGGCGGCTTTCTTACAATGAGCAGTTCTTC
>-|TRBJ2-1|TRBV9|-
CASSRTLSGTYNEQFF
TGTGCCAGCAGCCGGACCCTTAGCGGAACCTACAATGAGCAGTTCTTC
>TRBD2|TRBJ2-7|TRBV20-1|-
CSAEEGAGAYEQYF
TGCAGTGCAGAGGAAGGTGCGGGGGCCTACGAGCAGTACTTC
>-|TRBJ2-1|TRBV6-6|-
CASRDSSENEQFF
TGTGCCAGCAGGGACAGCTCGGAGAATGAGCAGTTCTTC
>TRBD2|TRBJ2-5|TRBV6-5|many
CASSYGGEETQYF
TGTGCCAGCAGTTACGGGGGGGAAGAGACCCAGTACTTC
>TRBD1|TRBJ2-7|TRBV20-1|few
CSANDRDKVYEQYF
TGCAGTGCAAACGACAGGGATAAAGTCTACGAGCAGTACTTC
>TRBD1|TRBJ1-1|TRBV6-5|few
CASSYRGTGATEAFF
TGTGCCAGCAGTTATAGGGGGACAGGGGCCACTGAAGCTTTCTTT
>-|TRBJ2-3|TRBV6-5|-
CASRLTGVSTDTQYF
TGTGCCAGCAGGTTGACAGGAGTAAGCACAGATACGCAGTATTTT
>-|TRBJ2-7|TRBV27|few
CASSLGGKAYEQYF
TGTGCCAGCAGTTTAGGGGGGAAGGCCTACGAGCAGTACTTC
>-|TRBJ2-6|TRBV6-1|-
CASRGGATGANVLTF
TGTGCCAGCAGGGGGGGGGCAACCGGGGCCAACGTCCTGACTTTC
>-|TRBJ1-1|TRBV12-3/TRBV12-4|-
CASSRVPNTEAFF
TGTGCCAGCAGTCGGGTCCCCAACACTGAAGCTTTCTTT
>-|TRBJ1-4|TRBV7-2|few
CASRTTTNEKLFF
TGTGCCAGCAGGACAACAACTAATGAAAAACTGTTTTTT
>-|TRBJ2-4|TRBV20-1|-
CSAKRGDIQYF
TGCAGTGCTAAGAGAGGTGACATTCAGTACTTC
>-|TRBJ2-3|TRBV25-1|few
CASSDPGDTQYF
TGTGCCAGCAGTGATCCGGGGGATACGCAGTATTTT
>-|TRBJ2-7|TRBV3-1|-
CASSQDWVHEQYF
TGTGCCAGCAGCCAAGATTGGGTACACGAGCAGTACTTC
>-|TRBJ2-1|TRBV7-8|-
CASRPRWGRETQFF
TGTGCCAGCAGACCCCGCTGGGGTCGAGAGACCCAGTTCTTC
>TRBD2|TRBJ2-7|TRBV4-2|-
CASSQEGIAGRAYEQYF
TGTGCCAGCAGCCAAGAAGGAATAGCGGGGAGGGCCTACGAGCAGTACTTC
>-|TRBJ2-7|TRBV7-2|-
CASSPGGFYEQYF
TGTGCCAGCAGCCCCGGCGGTTTCTACGAGCAGTACTTC
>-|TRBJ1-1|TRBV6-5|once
CASSYAPGNTEAFF
TGTGCCAGCAGTTACGCGCCTGGGAACACTGAAGCTTTCTTT
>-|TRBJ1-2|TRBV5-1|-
CASSEWTAASYGYTF
TGCGCCAGCAGCGAATGGACAGCTGCTTCATATGGCTACACCTTC
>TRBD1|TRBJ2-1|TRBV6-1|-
CASSETIGGTGGYNEQFF
TGTGCCAGCAGTGAAACCATTGGGGGGACAGGGGGCTACAATGAGCAGTTCTTC